These 4 T cell receptor beta chains came from one sample sequenced in a study of cytomegalovirus exposure and HLA in healthy donors. Profiled with immunoSEQ multiplex PCR; TCRdb holds only in-frame clones, not every one. The table records some 140,000 clones, approximately 85% of them present only once. The sequencing sample was made of PBMCs. The receptors were sampled from a woman aged 25 to 39 in good health and CMV-seronegative.

V usage is TRBV11-2 and J usage is TRBJ1-2, with unresolved D. The V end was cut by 4 bases, the J end by 4 bases, with 16 bases between. The CDR3 is made up of 15 amino acids. In germline, CDR1 is SGHAT, CDR2 FQNNGV. As DNA, the CDR3 is TGTGCCAGCAGCTGGACGGGCTACGGGAGCTATGGCTACACCTTC. Residues: CASSWTGYGSYGYTF.

J is TRBJ2-3 and V is TRBV9, with TRBD2 identical over 9 bases. The germline V gene encodes CDR1 SGDLS and CDR2 YYNGEE. Unmatched junction bases numbered 4, after V lost 0 bases and J lost 5 bases. The CDR3 is 15 residues long. This chain's CDR3 is CASSVGLAAGDTQYF. The DNA for the CDR3 is TGTGCCAGCAGCGTAGGACTAGCGGCGGGAGATACGCAGTATTTT.

This rearrangement joins TRBV29-1 to TRBJ2-1, with 15 bases that match TRBD2. V shed 0 bases, J shed 7 bases, and the junction held 4 bases outside the gene matches. The CDR3 covers 16 residues. Germline values: CDR1 SQVTM, CDR2 ANQGSEA. The CDR3 loop is CSVEDSGLAGGNEQFF. CDR3 nucleotide sequence: TGCAGCGTTGAAGATTCGGGACTAGCGGGGGGAAATGAGCAGTTCTTC.

This sequence joins TRBV5-1 and TRBJ2-2, with 7 bases lining up with TRBD1. Trimming at V came to 2 bases and at J to 4 bases, leaving 5 bases not matched to a gene. Germline lookup yields CDR1 SGHRS and CDR2 YFSETQ. The CDR3 contains 15 residues. The chain's CDR3 is CASSLSPGGTGELFF. The DNA of the CDR3 is TGCGCCAGCAGCTTATCTCCAGGGGGCACCGGGGAGCTGTTTTTT.